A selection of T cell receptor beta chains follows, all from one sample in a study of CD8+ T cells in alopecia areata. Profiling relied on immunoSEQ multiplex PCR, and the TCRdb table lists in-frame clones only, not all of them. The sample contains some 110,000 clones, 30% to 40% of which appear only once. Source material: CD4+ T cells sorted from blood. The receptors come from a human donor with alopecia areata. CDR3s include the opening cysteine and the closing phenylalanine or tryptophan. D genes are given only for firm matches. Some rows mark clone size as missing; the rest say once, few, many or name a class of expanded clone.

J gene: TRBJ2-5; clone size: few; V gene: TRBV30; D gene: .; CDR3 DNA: TGTGCCTGGGGGGCACGGATGGGGACCCAGTACTTC; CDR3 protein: CAWGARMGTQYF
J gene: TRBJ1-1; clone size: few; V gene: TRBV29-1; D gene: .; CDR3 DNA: TGCAGCGTTCAGTCTCGCTTCGGAGCCTTCGAAGCTTTCTTT; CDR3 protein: CSVQSRFGAFEAFF
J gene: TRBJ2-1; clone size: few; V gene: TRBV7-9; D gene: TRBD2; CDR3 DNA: TGTGCCAGCAGCCTTAGCGGGAGTTTCGATGAGCAGTTCTTC; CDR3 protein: CASSLSGSFDEQFF
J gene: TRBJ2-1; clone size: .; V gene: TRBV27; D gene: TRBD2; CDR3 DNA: TGTGCCAGCAGAGCGGGAGGGATTAATGAGCAGTTCTTC; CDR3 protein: CASRAGGINEQFF
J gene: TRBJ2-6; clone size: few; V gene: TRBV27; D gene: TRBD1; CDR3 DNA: TGTGCCAGCAGTTTAGGACAGGGGTTAGTCTCTGGGGCCAACGTCCTGACTTTC; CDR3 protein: CASSLGQGLVSGANVLTF
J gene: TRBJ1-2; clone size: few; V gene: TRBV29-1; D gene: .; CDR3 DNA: TGCAGCGTTGAAGAAGGCGGCTACACCTTC; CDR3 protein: CSVEEGGYTF
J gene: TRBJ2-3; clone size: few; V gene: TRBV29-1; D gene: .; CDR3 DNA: TGCAGCGTTGCCCCCGGACGGGATACGCAGTATTTT; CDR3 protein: CSVAPGRDTQYF
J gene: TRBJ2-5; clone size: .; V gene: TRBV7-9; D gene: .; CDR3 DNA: TGTGCCAGCAGCTTCCAGGTCGACCAAGAGACCCAGTACTTC; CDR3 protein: CASSFQVDQETQYF
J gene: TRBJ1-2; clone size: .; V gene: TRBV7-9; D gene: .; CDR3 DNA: TGTGCCAGCAGCTTAGAAGGGTATGGCTACACCTTC; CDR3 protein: CASSLEGYGYTF
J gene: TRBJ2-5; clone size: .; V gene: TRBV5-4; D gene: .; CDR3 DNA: TGTGCCAGCAGCAGCGGAAAAGAGACCCAGTACTTC; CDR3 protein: CASSSGKETQYF
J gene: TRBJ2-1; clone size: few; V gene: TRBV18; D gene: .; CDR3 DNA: TGTGCCAGCTCACCACCGGACCCTAGCTCCTACAATGAGCAGTTCTTC; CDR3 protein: CASSPPDPSSYNEQFF
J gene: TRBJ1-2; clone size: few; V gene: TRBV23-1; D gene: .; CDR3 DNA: TGCGCCAGCAGTCAAGGGGGCAGGATCTATGGCTACACCTTC; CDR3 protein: CASSQGGRIYGYTF
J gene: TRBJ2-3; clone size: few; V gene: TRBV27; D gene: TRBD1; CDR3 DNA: TGTGCCACCGGTACTCAGGGGGCAGATACGCAGTATTTT; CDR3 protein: CATGTQGADTQYF
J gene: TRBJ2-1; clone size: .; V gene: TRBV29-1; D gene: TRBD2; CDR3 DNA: TGCAGCGCCCCCAGGCTAGCGGGATACAATGAGCAGTTCTTC; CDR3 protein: CSAPRLAGYNEQFF
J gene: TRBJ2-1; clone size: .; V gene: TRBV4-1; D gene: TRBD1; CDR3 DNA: TGCGCCAGCAGGATGGACAGGGACTCCTACAATGAGCAGTTCTTC; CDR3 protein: CASRMDRDSYNEQFF
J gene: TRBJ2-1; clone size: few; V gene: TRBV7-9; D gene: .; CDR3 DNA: TGTGCCAGCAGCTTAGTCTCCGGGGTCAATGAGCAGTTCTTC; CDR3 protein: CASSLVSGVNEQFF
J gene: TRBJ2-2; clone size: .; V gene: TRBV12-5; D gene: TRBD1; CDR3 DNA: TGTGCTAGTGCCTCCGGGACAGGGTCCACCGGGGAGCTGTTTTTT; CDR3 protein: CASASGTGSTGELFF
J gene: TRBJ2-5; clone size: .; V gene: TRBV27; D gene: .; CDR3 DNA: TGTGCCAGCAGTTTAAGGGGGTTGAGAGAGACCCAGTACTTC; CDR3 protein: CASSLRGLRETQYF
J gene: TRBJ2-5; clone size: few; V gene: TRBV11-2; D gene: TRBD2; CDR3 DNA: TGTGCCAGCAGCCCTGGTAGCGGGGGCAAAGAGACCCAGTACTTC; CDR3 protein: CASSPGSGGKETQYF
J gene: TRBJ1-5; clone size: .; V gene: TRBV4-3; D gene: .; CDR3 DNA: TGCGCCAGCAGCCAAGATGCTTGGTTCCCCCAGCATTTT; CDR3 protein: CASSQDAWFPQHF
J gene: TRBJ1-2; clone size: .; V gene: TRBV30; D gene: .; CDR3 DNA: TGTGCCTGGAGTTCCCCCGGACAGCTTAACTATGGCTACACCTTC; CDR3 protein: CAWSSPGQLNYGYTF
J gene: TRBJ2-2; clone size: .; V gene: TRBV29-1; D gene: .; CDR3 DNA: TGCAGCGTTACACAGAACACCGGGGAGCTGTTTTTT; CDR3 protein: CSVTQNTGELFF
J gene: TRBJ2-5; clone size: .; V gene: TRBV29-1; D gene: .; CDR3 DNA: TGCAGCGTTGAAAGTACCTCGGTAGGGACCCAGTACTTC; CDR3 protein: CSVESTSVGTQYF
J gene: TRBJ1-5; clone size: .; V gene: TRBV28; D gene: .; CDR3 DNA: TGTGCCAGCTACTCCCCGGGAGTAGCAAATCAGCCCCAGCATTTT; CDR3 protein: CASYSPGVANQPQHF
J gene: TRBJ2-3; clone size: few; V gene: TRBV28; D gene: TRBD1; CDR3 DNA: TGTGCCAGCAGTTTCACTCCACAGGGGGTCGGCACAGATACGCAGTATTTT; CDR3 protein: CASSFTPQGVGTDTQYF
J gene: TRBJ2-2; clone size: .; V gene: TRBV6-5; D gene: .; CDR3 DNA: TGTGCCAGTCACTCGGACACCGGGGAGCTGTTTTTT; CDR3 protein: CASHSDTGELFF
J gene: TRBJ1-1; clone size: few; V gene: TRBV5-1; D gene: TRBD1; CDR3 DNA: TGCGCCAGCAGCACGGACAGGGCAGGGACTGAAGCTTTCTTT; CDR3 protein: CASSTDRAGTEAFF
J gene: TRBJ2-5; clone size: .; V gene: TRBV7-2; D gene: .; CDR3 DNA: TGTGCCAGCAGCTTGCTGAGGGAAGGGAGCGCGACCCAGTACTTC; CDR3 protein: CASSLLREGSATQYF
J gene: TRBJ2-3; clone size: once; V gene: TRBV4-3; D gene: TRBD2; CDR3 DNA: TGCGCCAGCAGCCGGACTAGCGGGGGGGCAGATACGCAGTATTTT; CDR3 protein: CASSRTSGGADTQYF
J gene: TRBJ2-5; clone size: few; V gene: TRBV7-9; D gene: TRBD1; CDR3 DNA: TGTGCCAGCAGCGCCCGGACAGGTCGTGGGGAGACCCAGTACTTC; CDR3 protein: CASSARTGRGETQYF
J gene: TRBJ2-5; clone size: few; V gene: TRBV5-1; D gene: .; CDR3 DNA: TGCGCCAGCAGCTTGGGGGACGGCAGGGGAGAGACCCAGTACTTC; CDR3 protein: CASSLGDGRGETQYF
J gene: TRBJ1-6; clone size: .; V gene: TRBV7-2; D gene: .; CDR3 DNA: TGTGCCAGCACCCCTCGGGGGGACAATTCACCCCTCCACTTT; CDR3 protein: CASTPRGDNSPLHF
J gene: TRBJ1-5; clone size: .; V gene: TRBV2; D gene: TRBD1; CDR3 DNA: TGTGCCAGCAGTGATCAGGGGGCCTCCAATCAGCCCCAGCATTTT; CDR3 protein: CASSDQGASNQPQHF
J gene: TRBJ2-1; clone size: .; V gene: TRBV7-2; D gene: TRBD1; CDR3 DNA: TGTGCCAGCAGCTTAGAGGCAGGGGGAAATGAGCAGTTCTTC; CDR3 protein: CASSLEAGGNEQFF
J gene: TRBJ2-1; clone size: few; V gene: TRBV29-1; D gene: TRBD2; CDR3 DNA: TGCAGCGTTGGGGCTAGCGGGAACAATGAGCAGTTCTTC; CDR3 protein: CSVGASGNNEQFF
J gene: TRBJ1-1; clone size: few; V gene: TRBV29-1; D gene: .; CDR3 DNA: TGCAGCGTTGAAGGGGACGAAACTGAAGCTTTCTTT; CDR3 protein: CSVEGDETEAFF
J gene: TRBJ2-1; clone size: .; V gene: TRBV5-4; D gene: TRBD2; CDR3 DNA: TGTGCCAGCAGCCTACCCGGGACTAACTCCTACAATGAGCAGTTCTTC; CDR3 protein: CASSLPGTNSYNEQFF
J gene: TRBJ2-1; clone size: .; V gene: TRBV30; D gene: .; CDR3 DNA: TGTGCCTGGAGCAACATACTAGACTACAATGAGCAGTTCTTC; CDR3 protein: CAWSNILDYNEQFF
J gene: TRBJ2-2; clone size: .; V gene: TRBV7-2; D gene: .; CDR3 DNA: TGTGCCAGCGGCAGAGATCCGAACACCGGGGAGCTGTTTTTT; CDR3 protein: CASGRDPNTGELFF
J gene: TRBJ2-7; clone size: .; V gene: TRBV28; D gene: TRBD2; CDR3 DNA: TGTGCCAGCAGTTTAGGGGGCGGCGGGAGGACACCCTACGAGCAGTACTTC; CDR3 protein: CASSLGGGGRTPYEQYF
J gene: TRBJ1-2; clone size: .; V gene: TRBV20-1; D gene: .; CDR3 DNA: TGCAGTGCTAGGGACACCTATGGCTACACCTTC; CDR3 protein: CSARDTYGYTF
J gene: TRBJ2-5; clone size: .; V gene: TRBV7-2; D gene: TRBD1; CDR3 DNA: TGTGCCAGCAGCTTAGCGGCGACCGGACAGGGCCAAGAGACCCAGTACTTC; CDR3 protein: CASSLAATGQGQETQYF